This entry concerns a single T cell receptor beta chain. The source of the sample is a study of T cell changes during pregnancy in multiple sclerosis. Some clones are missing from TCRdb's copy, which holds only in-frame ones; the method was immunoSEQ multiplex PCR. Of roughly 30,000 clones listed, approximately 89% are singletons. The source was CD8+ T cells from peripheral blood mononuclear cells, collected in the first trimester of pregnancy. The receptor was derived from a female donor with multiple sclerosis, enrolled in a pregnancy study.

The chain's CDR3 is CASSYWTGNEKLFF. The CDR3 nucleotides read TGCGCCAGCAGCTATTGGACAGGGAATGAAAAACTGTTTTTT. The rearrangement uses TRBV5-1 and TRBJ1-4; 8 bases align to TRBD1. CDR3 length: 14 residues. Germline CDR1 and CDR2: SGHRS and YFSETQ. With 3 bases clipped from V and 5 bases from J, the junction kept 3 bases outside the gene matches.